Listed below are T cell receptor beta chains from one sample, sequenced in a study of molecular identifiers for immune sequencing clone quantification. Each CDR3 protein gets one entry after TCRdb re-called the PCR reads with MiXCR. The data hold 20,000 or so distinct CDR3 sequences, with 20% to 25% observed a single time. Sequenced material: naive CD8+ T cells from blood, with Jurkat cell RNA spiked in. The receptor set was obtained from a human donor in good health. Some libraries in this study had Jurkat cell RNA spiked in. Each CDR3 is given with its conserved first and last residue. The D gene is left open where the match is weak. Size is stated for part of the rows, as once, few or many counts, or as a class when the clone is expanded.

d_call	v_call	j_call	clone_size	cdr3_aa	cdr3_nt
-	TRBV9	TRBJ2-6	few	CASSMWGTGANVLTF	TGTGCCAGCAGCATGTGGGGGACTGGGGCCAACGTCCTGACTTTC
-	TRBV14	TRBJ2-1	few	CASSQDWSRVAEQFF	TGTGCCAGCAGCCAAGATTGGTCGAGGGTAGCTGAGCAGTTCTTC
-	TRBV24-1	TRBJ2-4	many	CATSDLAGNIQYF	TGTGCCACCAGTGATTTGGCGGGGAACATTCAGTACTTC
-	TRBV11-2	TRBJ2-7	-	CASSSGYEQYF	TGTGCCAGCAGCTCAGGGTACGAGCAGTACTTC
-	TRBV28	TRBJ2-5	-	CASSLGGTYQETQYF	TGTGCCAGCAGTTTGGGCGGGACTTATCAAGAGACCCAGTACTTC
TRBD1	TRBV7-9	TRBJ2-2	medium-sized	CASSHRDRGTGELFF	TGTGCCAGCAGCCACCGGGACAGGGGCACCGGGGAGCTGTTTTTT
-	TRBV6-5	TRBJ2-3	many	CTRGSLKTDTQYF	TGTACCAGGGGCAGCCTTAAAACAGATACGCAGTATTTT
TRBD1	TRBV28	TRBJ1-5	few	CASSPGTGVQPQHF	TGTGCCAGCAGTCCAGGGACAGGGGTTCAGCCCCAGCATTTT
-	TRBV7-9	TRBJ2-7	many	CASSFGGLSEQYF	TGTGCCAGCAGCTTCGGGGGTTTGTCCGAGCAGTACTTC
-	TRBV7-8	TRBJ2-2	few	CASSPRTSTGELFF	TGTGCCAGCAGCCCGAGGACCTCCACCGGGGAGCTGTTTTTT
-	TRBV28	TRBJ1-1	few	CASSSRVNTEAFF	TGTGCCAGCAGTAGCAGGGTTAACACTGAAGCTTTCTTT
TRBD1	TRBV12-3/TRBV12-4	TRBJ1-1	-	CASSLGTGLTEAFF	TGTGCCAGCAGTTTAGGGACAGGGCTCACTGAAGCTTTCTTT
-	TRBV7-9	TRBJ2-3	few	CASSPGDITDTQYF	TGTGCCAGCAGCCCGGGGGACATCACAGATACGCAGTATTTT
-	TRBV7-9	TRBJ2-1	medium-sized	CASSLFSNEQFF	TGTGCCAGCAGCTTATTCAGTAATGAGCAGTTCTTC
-	TRBV15	TRBJ2-1	many	CATSSDNHNEQFF	TGTGCCACCAGCAGTGATAACCACAATGAGCAGTTCTTC
-	TRBV6-2/TRBV6-3	TRBJ2-2	medium-sized	CAHSTGAPPGELFF	TGTGCCCACTCTACGGGGGCCCCCCCCGGGGAGCTGTTTTTT
-	TRBV2	TRBJ1-1	few	CASSSGRLTMNTEAFF	TGTGCCAGCAGTTCAGGGAGGTTAACCATGAACACTGAAGCTTTCTTT
-	TRBV7-9	TRBJ2-7	-	CASSSRDNYEQYF	TGTGCCAGCAGTAGCCGGGACAACTACGAGCAGTACTTC
TRBD2	TRBV9	TRBJ2-1	medium-sized	CASSAQTSLVATEQFF	TGTGCCAGCAGCGCCCAGACTAGCCTTGTCGCTACTGAGCAGTTCTTC
-	TRBV5-5	TRBJ1-2	medium-sized	CASSLQGLYGYTF	TGTGCCAGCAGCTTGCAGGGGCTCTATGGCTACACCTTC
-	TRBV23-1	TRBJ1-1	-	CASSQNTEAFF	TGCGCCAGCAGTCAAAACACTGAAGCTTTCTTT
TRBD1	TRBV5-1	TRBJ2-1	many	CASSHDRGPYNEQFF	TGCGCCAGCAGCCACGACAGGGGGCCCTACAATGAGCAGTTCTTC